These 21 T cell receptor beta chains were sequenced from one sample in a study of OX40 agonist ivuxolimab in advanced cancers. Generated by immunoSEQ multiplex PCR, the TCRdb table keeps only in-frame clones and is missing some. The table includes 100,000 to 150,000 clones, roughly 92% detected once. The source was CD4+ or CD8+ T cells sorted from blood, collected in a trial of the OX40 agonist ivuxolimab. The receptors here all came from an adult with an advanced solid tumor such as melanoma, head and neck, liver or kidney cancer.

This rearrangement joins TRBV21-1 to TRBJ2-3. TRBV21-1 is a recognized pseudogene. The CDR3 has 19 amino acids. CDR3 loop: CASSRLPLCAKASTDTQYF. CDR3 nucleotides: TGTGCCAGCAGCCGCCTACCCCTGTGTGCGAAGGCGAGCACAGATACGCAGTATTTT.

The rearrangement uses TRBV2 and TRBJ1-2; no definite D call. This CDR3 spans 15 amino acids. The germline V gene has CDR1 SNHLY and CDR2 FYNNEI. Trimming removed 7 bases at V and 0 bases at J, with 15 bases between. As DNA, the CDR3 is TGTGCCAGCACGGAGGTCCCGCCTGCTAACTATGGCTACACCTTC. Amino acid sequence: CASTEVPPANYGYTF.

This chain connects TRBV6-6 to TRBJ2-2; no definite D call. The CDR3 runs to 13 residues. CDR1 and CDR2 from the germline V gene are MNHNY and SVGAGI (reference sequence). Trimming stripped 2 bases from V and 5 bases from J, with 6 bases between. The CDR3 region has the DNA TGTGCCAGCAGTTACCTTCTTACCGGGGAGCTGTTTTTT. Translated, it gives CASSYLLTGELFF.

The chain employs TRBV2 and TRBJ2-7; D unclear. V was clipped by 9 bases and J by 1 base, with 22 bases between them. Germline V lookup: CDR1 SNHLY, CDR2 FYNNEI. The CDR3 runs to 16 residues. Here the CDR3 reads CASQSKVGYVSYEQYF. CDR3 nucleotides: TGTGCCAGTCAGTCTAAGGTCGGCTATGTTTCCTACGAGCAGTACTTC. Full variable domain (rest looked up from reference TRBV2 and TRBJ2-7): EPEVTQTPSHQVTQMGQEVILRCVPISNHLYFYWYRQILGQKVEFLVSFYNNEISEKSEIFDDQFSVERPDGSNFTLKIRSTKLEDSAMYFCASQSKVGYVSYEQYFGPGTRLTVT.

In this sample, this clone turned up once. The V call is TRBV7-9, the J call TRBJ2-5, with a weak D call TRBD2 (7 bases). Trimming took 7 bases from V and 2 from J, leaving 17 bases between them. Germline V CDR1 and CDR2: SEHNR, FQNEAQ (reference sequence). CDR3 length: 15 residues. CDR3 amino acids: CASTPPGGSQETQYF. CDR3 sequence (DNA): TGTGCCAGCACACCACCGGGGGGCTCTCAAGAGACCCAGTACTTC.

This chain links TRBV5-1 with TRBJ2-3, with 15 bases fitting TRBD2. V lost 4 bases to trimming and J lost 4 bases; unmatched junction nucleotides: 7. In germline, CDR1 is SGHRS, CDR2 YFSETQ. This CDR3 spans 17 amino acids. The CDR3 nucleotides read TGCGCCAGCAGCCTTCTTGGGACTAGCGGGAGGCCAGATACGCAGTATTTT. Encoded protein: CASSLLGTSGRPDTQYF.

V is TRBV6-1 and J is TRBJ2-1; 14 bases are shared with TRBD2. The CDR3 is 17 amino acids. Germline loops: CDR1 MNHNS, CDR2 SASEGT. V shed 2 bases, J shed 9 bases, and the junction held 9 bases outside the gene matches. CDR3 loop: CASSESGLAGARSEQFF. The CDR3 DNA reads TGTGCCAGCAGTGAATCGGGACTAGCGGGAGCACGTAGTGAGCAGTTCTTC.

The chain joins TRBV4-3 to TRBJ2-1; 9 bases match TRBD2. The CDR3 has 17 amino acids. Trimming removed 1 base from V and 0 bases from J; junction bases left unmatched: 4. Germline assignment: CDR1 LGHNA and CDR2 YSLEER. DNA of the CDR3: TGCGCCAGCAGCCAAGGGGGTAGCGGGGGCTCCTACAATGAGCAGTTCTTC. Residues: CASSQGGSGGSYNEQFF.

The CDR3 protein is CAISEVQTGNTEAFF. The CDR3, as DNA: TGTGCCATCAGTGAGGTGCAGACTGGGAACACTGAAGCTTTCTTT. The chain combines TRBV10-3 with TRBJ1-1; D uncertain. The ends were cut back, 2 bases at V and 1 base at J, with 11 bases in the middle. The CDR3 contains 15 residues. Germline loops: CDR1 ENHRY, CDR2 SYGVKD.

The chain couples TRBV27 to TRBJ1-1; possible D gene TRBD1, 6 bases. V lost 4 bases to trimming and J lost 0 bases, with 9 bases between them. This CDR3 region has 14 residues. Per germline, CDR1 MNHEY and CDR2 SMNVEV (reference sequence). Written as DNA, the CDR3 is TGTGCCAGCAGTTCTCGGACAGTGAACACTGAAGCTTTCTTT. Encoded protein: CASSSRTVNTEAFF.

The rearrangement joins TRBV28 to TRBJ2-3, with 9 positions matching TRBD1. The CDR3 contains 16 residues. CDR1 is MDHEN, CDR2 SYDVKM, per germline. Germline trimming cut 5 bases from V and 5 bases from J; bases unmatched to any gene: 11. Here the CDR3 reads CASSPHGTGSEDTQYF. The CDR3 bases are TGTGCCAGCAGTCCCCACGGGACAGGGTCGGAAGATACGCAGTATTTT.

The chain uses TRBV16 and TRBJ1-1, with a weak D call TRBD1 (5 bases). Germline loops: CDR1 KGHSY, CDR2 FQNENV. V was trimmed by 1 base and J by 6 bases, leaving 15 bases between them. The CDR3 runs 15 residues. The CDR3 region is CASSQFEGRMAEAFF. CDR3 bases: TGTGCCAGCAGCCAATTCGAGGGGCGCATGGCTGAAGCTTTCTTT.

Remarks on this clone: The sample contains more than one DNA sequence encoding this CDR3. CDR3: CASSFLAGSYNEQFF. The DNA for the CDR3 is TGTGCCAGCAGCTTTCTAGCGGGCTCCTACAATGAGCAGTTCTTC. The chain carries TRBV7-3 and TRBJ2-1, with TRBD2 matching 8 bases. The CDR3 runs 15 residues. The junction had 1 base not matched to a gene; V was cut back by 3 bases and J by 0 bases. The germline CDR1 and CDR2 sequences are SGHTA and FQGTGA.

This chain joins TRBV5-6 and TRBJ2-3, with 7 nucleotides matching TRBD2. The V segment lost 3 bases and the J segment 2 bases; nucleotides outside the gene matches: 9. Germline V gives CDR1 SGHDT, CDR2 YYEEEE. CDR3 length equals 16 residues. The DNA for the CDR3 is TGTGCCAGCAGCTCCCTGGGCGGGAGAATCACAGATACGCAGTATTTT. It is translated as CASSSLGGRITDTQYF.

This rearrangement joins TRBV27 to TRBJ1-1; perhaps TRBD1 as D (5 bases). The length of the CDR3 is 16 residues. V was shortened by 1 base and J by 7 bases, with 19 bases between the two germline ends. CDR1 is MNHEY, CDR2 SMNVEV, per germline (reference sequence). CDR3 region: CASSLLRGTKGVEAFF. DNA of the CDR3: TGTGCCAGCAGTTTATTACGTGGGACCAAAGGTGTTGAAGCTTTCTTT.

Concerning this clone itself: The junction differs from germline at one of its ends, possibly a read error. The J gene is TRBJ1-5, the V gene TRBV28; the D gene is possibly TRBD1 (6 bases). This CDR3 contains 14 residues. Germline values: CDR1 MDHEN, CDR2 SYDVKM. The DNA of the CDR3 is TGTGCCAGCAGTCACAGGGATAGCAATCAGCCCCAGCATTTC. This sequence encodes CASSHRDSNQPQHF.

The chain has TRBV6-5 and TRBJ1-3; D remains unclear. The V end was cut by 4 bases, the J end by 1 base, with 14 bases between. This CDR3 contains 16 residues. Germline-derived CDR1 and CDR2 are MNHEY and SVGAGI. Here the CDR3 DNA reads TGTGCCAGCAGTTCGACCCACGCCGCATCTGGAAACACCATATATTTT. Translated: CASSSTHAASGNTIYF.

On this clone itself: This sample also contains other DNA sequences that code for the same CDR3. The chain combines TRBV5-1 with TRBJ2-3; TRBD1 aligns across 9 bases. Trimming took 3 bases from V and 4 from J; bases not matched to a gene: 6. The CDR3 sequence is 15 residues long. Germline V lookup: CDR1 SGHRS, CDR2 YFSETQ. Here the CDR3 reads CASSSGQGSADTQYF. The CDR3 DNA sequence: TGCGCCAGCAGCTCGGGACAGGGAAGCGCAGATACGCAGTATTTT.

The chain uses TRBV18 and TRBJ2-5; no firm D call. Germline CDR1 is KGHSH and CDR2 is LQKENI. Trimming removed 3 bases at V and 5 bases at J, with 7 bases between. This CDR3 contains 12 residues. The CDR3 coding sequence is TGTGCCAGCTCACCGAAGAGGGAGACCCAGTACTTC. Residues: CASSPKRETQYF. The whole variable domain, filled in from reference TRBV18 and TRBJ2-5, reads NAGVMQNPRHLVRRRGQEARLRCSPMKGHSHVYWYRQLPEEGLKFMVYLQKENIIDESGMPKERFSAEFPKEGPSILRIQQVVRGDSAAYFCASSPKRETQYFGPGTRLLVL.

The J gene is TRBJ1-2, the V gene TRBV20-1; TRBD1 is a possible D gene (6 bases). Deletions cut 5 bases from V and 5 bases from J, with 9 bases between. Germline lookup yields CDR1 DFQATT and CDR2 SNEGSKA (reference sequence). The CDR3 runs 11 residues. CDR3 sequence: CSAPGTYGYTF. The CDR3 bases are TGCAGTGCTCCTGGGACATATGGCTACACCTTC.

This clone was recorded a few times. The CDR3 reads CASSIITGAVGAEAFF. In DNA, the CDR3 is TGTGCCAGTAGTATTATAACAGGGGCCGTAGGGGCTGAAGCTTTCTTT. The V gene is TRBV19, the J gene TRBJ1-1, with 7 bases fitting TRBD1. J lost 6 bases, V lost 3 bases, and 13 bases had no gene match. This CDR3 spans 16 amino acids. Germline loops: CDR1 LNHDA, CDR2 SQIVND (reference sequence).